The present T cell receptor beta chain was sequenced within a study of T cells in Graves' hyperthyroidism and ophthalmopathy. It was RNA transcripts that yielded the amplified TCR beta CDR3 regions. The HTBI primer set drove a first-round RT-PCR of the TCR CDR3. TCRdb used MiXCR to reprocess the multiplex PCR reads, holding one entry per CDR3 protein. The sample records about 740,000 distinct CDR3 sequences, less than 15% being singletons. Germline values: CDR1 DFQATT, CDR2 SNEGSKA (reference sequence). This CDR3 spans 14 amino acids. Trimming took 3 bases from V and 11 from J, leaving 22 bases between them.

The sequencing input was blood. The V and J genes are TRBV20-1 and TRBJ1-1; D gene ambiguous. The sequence was collected from a woman aged 18-35 years with Graves' hyperthyroidism. The chain's CDR3 is CSASRVGFGLDAFF. DNA for the CDR3: TGCAGTGCTAGTCGGGTGGGCTTCGGACTGGATGCTTTCTTT.